This TCR beta chain appears in the sequencing data of a study of blood T cell repertoires in COVID-19. Study summary: COVID-19 samples from acute and convalescent phases originated in the United States, Italy and Spain. PBMCs, B-cell-depleted T cells, or T cells were the source of the cDNA or gDNA that made up the material.

Only one count was recorded for this clone. Source study methods: Amplification with reference gene primers provided the estimates of nucleated cell counts. This table comes from immunoSEQ multiplex PCR, and its TCRdb copy is limited to in-frame clones, with some not included. The D gene and trimming were derived from the DNA, and the V and J assignments and clone size from that table. The table includes a few hundred thousand clones, around 88% detected once. The V segment lost 6 bases and the J segment 7 bases; nucleotides outside the gene matches: 6. From germline, CDR1 is SQVTM and CDR2 ANQGSEA. The CDR3 spans 12 residues.

The sequence was collected from a man aged 30 to 45 with acute or convalescent COVID-19. This chain connects TRBV29-1 to TRBJ2-1, with 7 nucleotides matching TRBD2. Sequencing used peripheral blood. The CDR3 DNA sequence: TGCAGCGTCCGGACTAGTGCTAATGAGCAGTTCTTC. This translates into CSVRTSANEQFF.